The 25 T cell receptor beta chains reported below all come from one sample, sequenced in a study of beta chain features in type 1 diabetes. No antigen is known for these receptors. General observations from the study: Moderate but significant shortening of TCRB CDR3s was recorded in all four CD4+ subsets from Type 1 diabetes patients.

Since all of the isolated RNA was reverse transcribed, expressed TCRB transcripts were what got sequenced. Assay used: immunoSEQ multiplex PCR; TCRdb lists only in-frame clones, some missing. The profile shows some 640,000 clones, about 14% of them singletons. The source material was naive CD4+ T cells from blood. The receptors were sampled from a man between 18 and 35 years old with type 1 diabetes.

This clone occurred a few times. This chain links TRBV6-1 with TRBJ2-1; unclear D gene. The CDR3 runs 15 residues. Germline CDR1 reads MNHNS; CDR2 reads SASEGT. Trimming removed 3 bases from V and 8 bases from J, with 17 bases in between. As DNA, the CDR3 is TGTGCCAGCAGTGATCCCGGACGACCTCCGGATGAGCAGTTCTTC. It translates to CASSDPGRPPDEQFF.

This clone was detected only a few times. V usage is TRBV5-1 and J usage is TRBJ2-7; TRBD1 aligns across 9 bases. V trimming: 4 bases; J trimming: 2 bases; junction bases outside the gene matches: 4. Looked up from germline, CDR1 is SGHRS and CDR2 is YFSETQ. This CDR3 comprises 14 residues. This CDR3 is CASSGQGPPYEQYF. For the CDR3, the DNA is TGCGCCAGCAGCGGACAGGGGCCCCCCTACGAGCAGTACTTC.

The chain carries TRBV25-1 and TRBJ2-5; D is perhaps TRBD1 or TRBD2 (5 bases each). Looked up from germline, CDR1 is MGHDK and CDR2 is SYGVNS. The CDR3 is made up of 14 amino acids. Trimming stripped 3 bases from V and 5 bases from J, with 13 bases between. The CDR3 loop is CASSDSFEGETQYF. DNA of the CDR3: TGTGCCAGCAGTGATTCTTTTGAGGGGGAGACCCAGTACTTC. The whole variable domain, remainder taken from reference TRBV25-1 and TRBJ2-5, is EADIYQTPRYLVIGTGKKITLECSQTMGHDKMYWYQQDPGMELHLIHYSYGVNSTEKGDLSSESTVSRIRTEHFPLTLESARPSHTSQYLCASSDSFEGETQYFGPGTRLLVL.

The genes are TRBV6-1 and TRBJ1-6; D possibly corresponds to TRBD1 (5 bases). The CDR3 spans 14 residues. Per germline, CDR1 MNHNS and CDR2 SASEGT. Trimming shortened V by 6 bases and J by 8 bases, and 14 bases separated the two germline ends. DNA for the CDR3: TGTGCCAGCAGACTACCAGGGATCGATTCACCCCTCCACTTT. Its translation is CASRLPGIDSPLHF.

The chain links TRBV10-3 to TRBJ2-4; TRBD1 agrees at 7 bases. V shed 2 bases and J 1 base; nucleotides not matched to a gene: 5. CDR3 length: 16 residues. Germline CDR1 is ENHRY and CDR2 is SYGVKD. CDR3 loop: CAISEPSDRAKNIQYF. The CDR3 DNA is TGTGCCATCAGTGAGCCTTCGGACAGGGCCAAAAACATTCAGTACTTC.

This rearrangement joins TRBV12-5 to TRBJ2-1; D is undetermined. V shed 0 bases and J shed 3 bases, with 9 bases lying between them. This CDR3 comprises 15 residues. The germline CDR1 and CDR2 sequences are LGHNT and FRNRAP. CDR3 nucleotide sequence: TGTGCTAGTGGTTTGGTAGGACCGGGCTACAATGAGCAGTTCTTC. Its protein product is CASGLVGPGYNEQFF.

In its sample, this clone was seen a few times. The chain employs TRBV19 and TRBJ2-4, with D perhaps TRBD2 (7 bases). V was cut by 5 bases and J by 0 bases, with 26 bases left in between. Germline V gene sequence: CDR1 LNHDA, CDR2 SQIVND (reference sequence). The CDR3 has 20 residues. CDR3 nucleotide sequence: TGTGCCAGTAGTTCGGGGGGCAGATGGAGAGGAGTGGAAGCCAAAAACATTCAGTACTTC. Its protein product is CASSSGGRWRGVEAKNIQYF.

This rearrangement joins TRBV11-2 to TRBJ2-5; 8 bases line up with TRBD2. The CDR3 length is 14 residues. The germline gives CDR1 SGHAT, CDR2 FQNNGV. J gave up 5 bases and V 3 bases, and 5 bases lay outside the gene matches. CDR3: CASSLMSGGETQYF. The CDR3 DNA sequence: TGTGCCAGCAGCTTGATGTCGGGAGGGGAGACCCAGTACTTC.

The V and J genes are TRBV30 and TRBJ2-5; 7 nucleotides align to TRBD2. The germline gives CDR1 GTSNPN, CDR2 SVGIG (reference sequence). The CDR3 consists of 15 residues. V lost 0 bases and J lost 4; bases outside the gene matches: 8. The DNA for the CDR3 is TGTGCCTGGAGTGTACGGGGAGGGTCGTTAGAGACCCAGTACTTC. It specifies CAWSVRGGSLETQYF.

The chain links TRBV18 to TRBJ1-1; D not resolved. The CDR3 loop spans 14 amino acids. Germline V lookup: CDR1 KGHSH, CDR2 LQKENI. Deletions cut 4 bases from V and 3 bases from J, with 12 bases between. The CDR3 DNA is TGTGCCAGCTCACAACTGGCGTGGGACACTGAAGCTTTCTTT. Amino acids: CASSQLAWDTEAFF.

The chain uses TRBV9 and TRBJ1-5, with 7 bases identical to TRBD1. The CDR3 is made up of 17 amino acids. Germline CDR1 SGDLS, CDR2 YYNGEE. The trim removed 0 bases at V and 4 bases at J, leaving 10 bases unmatched. The DNA of the CDR3 is TGTGCCAGCAGCGTAGCTATGGCTGACAGGGAGAATCAGCCCCAGCATTTT. Amino acid sequence: CASSVAMADRENQPQHF.

This clone has just a few counts. The chain combines TRBV9 with TRBJ2-1; no reliable D call. Germline lookup yields CDR1 SGDLS and CDR2 YYNGEE. V was pared by 0 bases and J by 10 bases, with 14 bases between. CDR3 length: 14 amino acids. CDR3 sequence (DNA): TGTGCCAGCAGCGTAGGGTCCCCCCGACGGGAGCAGTTCTTC. This codes for CASSVGSPRREQFF.

This clone has just a few counts. The chain combines TRBV4-2 with TRBJ2-7, with 8 bases matching TRBD2. The germline V gene has CDR1 LGHNA and CDR2 YNFKEQ. Trimming removed 4 bases from V and 2 bases from J; junction bases left unmatched: 7. This CDR3 is built from 15 residues. CDR3 in DNA: TGTGCCAGCAGCCTCGAGAGTAGCGGGGCCTACGAGCAGTACTTC. Protein sequence: CASSLESSGAYEQYF.

The V and J genes are TRBV7-2 and TRBJ2-5; D gene ambiguous. V dropped 7 bases and J dropped 5 bases, with 14 bases sitting between them. Per the germline V gene, CDR1 is SGHTA and CDR2 is FQGNSA. This CDR3 comprises 13 residues. The CDR3 DNA sequence: TGTGCCAGCACCTTCAGACGGCGGGAGACCCAGTACTTC. Translating it yields CASTFRRRETQYF.

This sequence joins TRBV11-2 and TRBJ2-1; TRBD1 is a possible D gene (6 bases). This CDR3 is 15 amino acids long. Germline V gives CDR1 SGHAT, CDR2 FQNNGV. V dropped 2 bases and J dropped 5 bases, with 13 bases sitting between them. Written as DNA, the CDR3 is TGTGCCAGCAGCTTAAGCAGGGGATGGGACAATGAGCAGTTCTTC. Its protein is CASSLSRGWDNEQFF.

This clone was detected a few times. CDR3 loop: CASSRGVNQETQYF. The CDR3 coding sequence is TGTGCCAGCTCACGTGGGGTTAACCAAGAGACCCAGTACTTC. The chain carries TRBV18 and TRBJ2-5; D uncertain. This CDR3 is 14 amino acids long. The germline V and J ends were trimmed by 4 bases and 0 bases, with 9 bases remaining between them. Germline V gene lookup returns CDR1 KGHSH and CDR2 LQKENI. Full variable domain (rest looked up from reference TRBV18 and TRBJ2-5): NAGVMQNPRHLVRRRGQEARLRCSPMKGHSHVYWYRQLPEEGLKFMVYLQKENIIDESGMPKERFSAEFPKEGPSILRIQQVVRGDSAAYFCASSRGVNQETQYFGPGTRLLVL.

The rearrangement uses TRBV6-6 and TRBJ1-2, with D tentatively TRBD1 (6 bases). The germline V gene encodes CDR1 MNHNY and CDR2 SVGAGI (reference sequence). CDR3 length: 13 residues. V was shortened by 5 bases and J by 7 bases, with 14 bases between the two germline ends. The CDR3 loop reads CASSGQLKVGYTF. The CDR3 nucleotides are TGTGCCAGCAGTGGACAGTTAAAGGTTGGCTACACCTTC.

A few counts support this clone. V usage is TRBV7-9 and J usage is TRBJ2-5; 9 nucleotides match TRBD1. Germline V CDR1 and CDR2: SEHNR, FQNEAQ (reference sequence). There are 13 residues in the CDR3. J gave up 4 bases and V 5 bases, and 2 bases lay outside the gene matches. The CDR3 spells CASSNRGLETQYF. CDR3 sequence (DNA): TGTGCCAGCAGCAACAGGGGGCTAGAGACCCAGTACTTC.

About this clone itself: The identical CDR3 is also encoded by other nucleotide sequences in the sample. J is TRBJ2-5 and V is TRBV6-5, with TRBD2 identical over 7 bases. This CDR3 contains 15 residues. Per the germline V gene, CDR1 is MNHEY and CDR2 is SVGAGI. With V trimmed by 0 bases and J by 2 bases, 3 bases remained unmatched. CDR3 sequence: CASSYSTAGQETQYF. DNA for the CDR3: TGTGCCAGCAGTTACTCGACAGCGGGGCAAGAGACCCAGTACTTC.

This clone came up a few times. The genes are TRBV6-1 and TRBJ2-2; 12 bases are shared with TRBD2. The CDR3 has 15 residues. V trimming: 4 bases; J trimming: 6 bases; junction bases outside the gene matches: 3. Per the germline V gene, CDR1 is MNHNS and CDR2 is SASEGT. The CDR3 bases are TGTGCCAGCAGTGGGACTAGCGGGACCGCCGGGGAGCTGTTTTTT. Translation gives CASSGTSGTAGELFF.

The chain couples TRBV7-9 to TRBJ1-1, with TRBD1 matching over 9 bases. Per the germline V gene, CDR1 is SEHNR and CDR2 is FQNEAQ (reference sequence). The CDR3 runs 13 residues. Germline trimming cut 6 bases from V and 4 bases from J; bases unmatched to any gene: 3. Written as DNA, the CDR3 is TGTGCCAGCAGTTACAGGGGGCCCACTGAAGCTTTCTTT. It codes for CASSYRGPTEAFF.

This chain uses TRBV30 with TRBJ2-7, with no clear D. In germline, CDR1 is GTSNPN, CDR2 SVGIG (reference sequence). CDR3 length: 11 amino acids. V lost 4 bases and J lost 4, with 8 bases in between. CDR3 in DNA: TGTGCCTGGAACCTAGGGTACGAGCAGTACTTC. The encoded protein is CAWNLGYEQYF.

In this sample, this clone turned up a few times. This rearrangement joins TRBV30 to TRBJ1-1, with 9 bases fitting TRBD1. V lost 8 bases and J lost 4; bases outside the gene matches: 5. Looked up from germline, CDR1 is GTSNPN and CDR2 is SVGIG (reference sequence). The CDR3 is made up of 12 amino acids. CDR3 DNA: TGTGCCGGGGACAGGGAGAGCACTGAAGCTTTCTTT. Translation gives CAGDRESTEAFF.

This clone was seen a few times. The V call is TRBV5-1, the J call TRBJ2-7; 8 bases map to TRBD2. The V gene end was trimmed by 3 bases and the J gene end by 0 bases; junction bases not matched to a gene: 2. CDR1 and CDR2 (germline): SGHRS, YFSETQ. This CDR3 is built from 14 residues. CDR3 protein: CASSSSGPSYEQYF. For the CDR3, the DNA is TGCGCCAGCAGCTCTAGCGGGCCCTCCTACGAGCAGTACTTC.

This clone was seen only a few times. This rearrangement joins TRBV28 to TRBJ1-1, with a possible D match to TRBD1 (5 bases). The V end was cut by 8 bases, the J end by 3 bases, with 22 bases between. The CDR3 length is 16 residues. Germline V lookup: CDR1 MDHEN, CDR2 SYDVKM. CDR3 region: CASGDVAGSLDTEAFF. The CDR3 nucleotides are TGTGCCAGCGGCGACGTTGCAGGGTCTCTTGACACTGAAGCTTTCTTT.